Listed here are 4 T cell receptor beta chains from one sample, sequenced in a study of blood T cells in healthy people across ages. The second PCR ran roughly 6 to 11 cycles with a sample-barcoded 5' primer and J-beta primers. In TCRdb, the 5' RACE reads were re-called with MiXCR into one record per CDR3 protein. Of 1.5 million to 2 million distinct CDR3 sequences in the sample, roughly 27% were seen once. Sequencing input: blood. All receptors come from a woman aged 25 to 39 in good health.

V is TRBV5-5 and J is TRBJ2-5, with D maybe TRBD1 (5 bases). The CDR3 loop spans 15 amino acids. Germline V CDR1 and CDR2: SGHKS, YYEKEE (reference sequence). Trimming removed 0 bases from V and 5 bases from J, with 14 bases in between. CDR3 sequence reads: CASSLEAGSVETQYF. As DNA, the CDR3 is TGTGCCAGCAGCTTGGAGGCAGGGTCCGTCGAGACCCAGTACTTC.

This clonotype showed up many times. The chain recombines TRBV10-1 with TRBJ2-7; the D gene could be TRBD1 or TRBD2 (5 bases each). The germline V gene has CDR1 WNHNN and CDR2 SYGVQD (reference sequence). The CDR3 is 15 amino acids. Trimming removed 3 bases from V and 5 bases from J, with 17 bases in between. CDR3 coding DNA: TGCGCCAGCAGTGACAAGGCAGGGAGAGGCAACGAGCAGTACTTC. It translates to CASSDKAGRGNEQYF.

The chain carries TRBV20-1 and TRBJ2-2, with D possibly called TRBD1 or TRBD2 (6 bases each). Germline loops: CDR1 DFQATT, CDR2 SNEGSKA (reference sequence). V was trimmed by 5 bases and J by 6 bases, leaving 19 bases between them. The CDR3 has 15 amino acids. The CDR3 coding sequence is TGCAGTGCTGGGAAGGGGGGTGTGGGAGCCGGGGAGCTGTTTTTT. Its translation: CSAGKGGVGAGELFF.

This clonotype was counted only a few times. The chain recombines TRBV29-1 with TRBJ2-3, with D unclear. CDR1 and CDR2 (germline): SQVTM, ANQGSEA. This CDR3 has 14 amino acids. Deletions cut 5 bases from V and 10 bases from J, with 22 bases between. The CDR3 here is CSVLPHGEVGAQYF. The CDR3, as DNA: TGCAGCGTTCTCCCGCACGGTGAAGTAGGTGCGCAGTATTTT.